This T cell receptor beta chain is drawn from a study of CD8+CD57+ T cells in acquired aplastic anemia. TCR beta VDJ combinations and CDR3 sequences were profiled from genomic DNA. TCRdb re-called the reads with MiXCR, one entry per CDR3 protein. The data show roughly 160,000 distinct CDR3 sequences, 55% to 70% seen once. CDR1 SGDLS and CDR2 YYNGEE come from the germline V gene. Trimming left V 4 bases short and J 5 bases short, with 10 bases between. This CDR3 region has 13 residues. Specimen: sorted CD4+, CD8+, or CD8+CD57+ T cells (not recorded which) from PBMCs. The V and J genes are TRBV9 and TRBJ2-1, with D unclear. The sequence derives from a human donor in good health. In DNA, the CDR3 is TGTGCCAGCAGCCTTCGGACCAACAATGAGCAGTTCTTC. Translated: CASSLRTNNEQFF.